These 4 T cell receptor beta chains originate from one sample sequenced in a study of identifying expanded T cells in peripheral blood. This table comes from immunoSEQ multiplex PCR, and its TCRdb copy is limited to in-frame clones, with some not included. Among approximately 130,000 clones listed, approximately 84% were seen once. The sequenced sample was blood. The origin of the receptors is a person aged 18 to 70 in good health.

In this sample, this clone turned up once. Different DNA sequences within this sample yield the same CDR3. V usage is TRBV29-1 and J usage is TRBJ2-2; TRBD1 matches 9 bases. The CDR3 contains 15 residues. V was pared by 7 bases and J by 0 bases, with 6 bases of the junction left unmatched. Germline loops: CDR1 SQVTM, CDR2 ANQGSEA. The CDR3 loop reads CSAPRTGANTGELFF. The CDR3 region has the DNA TGCAGCGCCCCTAGGACAGGGGCGAACACCGGGGAGCTGTTTTTT.

The J gene is TRBJ2-1, the V gene TRBV15; 12 nucleotides line up with TRBD2. This CDR3 is 24 amino acids long. Trimming took 1 base from V and 0 from J; bases not matched to a gene: 22. CDR1 is LNHNV and CDR2 is YYDKDF in the germline V gene (reference sequence). The chain's CDR3 is CATSRGGGSGTSGPYTSSYNEQFF. CDR3 DNA sequence: TGTGCCACCAGCAGAGGGGGCGGTTCCGGGACTAGCGGGCCTTATACCAGCTCCTACAATGAGCAGTTCTTC.

This clone was observed many times. The chain couples TRBV30 to TRBJ1-5; D may be TRBD1 (6 bases). In germline, CDR1 is GTSNPN, CDR2 SVGIG (reference sequence). V lost 0 bases to trimming and J lost 6 bases, with 9 bases between them. The CDR3 has 13 amino acids. The CDR3 DNA reads as TGTGCCTGGAGTGTCATAGGGGGTCAGCCCCAGCATTTT. This codes for CAWSVIGGQPQHF.

The table lists this clone with a count of one. In nucleotides, the CDR3 is TGTGCCACCAGCAGAGAATGGCTACGAGCAGGGGACTCTGGGGCCAACGTCCTGACTTTC. Translating gives CATSREWLRAGDSGANVLTF. V and J are TRBV15 and TRBJ2-6, with D tentatively TRBD1 (6 bases). This CDR3 has 20 amino acids. Germline V CDR1 and CDR2: LNHNV, YYDKDF (reference sequence). Trimming pared 0 bases from V and 0 bases from J, leaving 18 bases between.